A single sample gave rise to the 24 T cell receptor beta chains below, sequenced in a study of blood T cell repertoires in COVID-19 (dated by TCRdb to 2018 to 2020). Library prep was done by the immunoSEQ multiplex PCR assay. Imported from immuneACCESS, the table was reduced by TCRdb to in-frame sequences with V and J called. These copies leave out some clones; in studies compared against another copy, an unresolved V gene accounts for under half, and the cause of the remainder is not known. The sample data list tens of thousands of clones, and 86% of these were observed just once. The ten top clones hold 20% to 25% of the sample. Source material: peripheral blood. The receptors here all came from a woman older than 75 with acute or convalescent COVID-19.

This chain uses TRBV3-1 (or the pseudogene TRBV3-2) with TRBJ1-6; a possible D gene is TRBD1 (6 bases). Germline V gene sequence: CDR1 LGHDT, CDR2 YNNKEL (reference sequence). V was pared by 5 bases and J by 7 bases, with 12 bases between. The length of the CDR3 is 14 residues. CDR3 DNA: TGTGCCAGCAGCGATACAGGGAGCAATTCACCCCTCCACTTT. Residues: CASSDTGSNSPLHF.

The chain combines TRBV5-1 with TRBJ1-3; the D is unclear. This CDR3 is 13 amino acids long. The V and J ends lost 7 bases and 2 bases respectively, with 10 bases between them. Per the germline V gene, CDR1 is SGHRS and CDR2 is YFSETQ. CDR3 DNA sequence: TGCGCCAGCGCCCGGGAAACTGGAAACACCATATATTTT. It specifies CASARETGNTIYF.

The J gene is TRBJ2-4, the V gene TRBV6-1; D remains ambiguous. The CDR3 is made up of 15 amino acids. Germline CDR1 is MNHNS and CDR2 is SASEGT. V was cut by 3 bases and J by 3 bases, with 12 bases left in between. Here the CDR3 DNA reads TGTGCCAGCAGTGAGGAGAGGCGCGACAAAAACATTCAGTACTTC. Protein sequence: CASSEERRDKNIQYF.

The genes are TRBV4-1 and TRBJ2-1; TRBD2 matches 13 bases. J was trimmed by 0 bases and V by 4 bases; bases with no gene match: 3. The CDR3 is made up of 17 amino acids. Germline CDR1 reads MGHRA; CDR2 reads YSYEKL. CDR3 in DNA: TGCGCCAGCAGCCGGGGACTAGCGGGGAGCTCCTACAATGAGCAGTTCTTC. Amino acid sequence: CASSRGLAGSSYNEQFF.

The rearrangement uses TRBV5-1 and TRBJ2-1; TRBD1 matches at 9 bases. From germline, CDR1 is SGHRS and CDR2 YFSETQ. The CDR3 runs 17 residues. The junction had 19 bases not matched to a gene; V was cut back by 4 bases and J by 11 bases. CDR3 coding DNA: TGCGCCAGCAGCCTCCTACAGGGGGCGCGATCAAATGAGAAGCAGTTCTTC. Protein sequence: CASSLLQGARSNEKQFF.

The CDR3 protein is CASSQQQGTGANVLTF. The CDR3 region has the DNA TGCGCCAGCAGCCAACAACAGGGCACAGGGGCCAACGTCCTGACTTTC. This rearrangement joins TRBV4-1 to TRBJ2-6, with TRBD1 as a possible D gene (6 bases). Looked up from germline, CDR1 is MGHRA and CDR2 is YSYEKL. The CDR3 sequence is 16 residues long. Trimming shortened V by 2 bases and J by 4 bases, and 12 bases separated the two germline ends.

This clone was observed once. DNA of the CDR3: TGTGCCATCGGACTAGCGGGGATAGATACGCAGTATTTT. Translated: CAIGLAGIDTQYF. The chain employs TRBV10-3 and TRBJ2-3; 12 bases line up with TRBD2. The CDR3 loop spans 13 amino acids. The germline CDR1 and CDR2 sequences are ENHRY and SYGVKD. Trimming removed 8 bases from V and 5 bases from J; junction bases left unmatched: 2.

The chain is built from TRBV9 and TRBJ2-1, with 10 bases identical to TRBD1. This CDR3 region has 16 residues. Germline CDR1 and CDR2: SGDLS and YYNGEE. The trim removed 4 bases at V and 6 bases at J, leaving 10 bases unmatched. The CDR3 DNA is TGTGCCAGCAGCCCTCGGGGGGACAGGGGATCCAATGAGCAGTTCTTC. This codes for CASSPRGDRGSNEQFF.

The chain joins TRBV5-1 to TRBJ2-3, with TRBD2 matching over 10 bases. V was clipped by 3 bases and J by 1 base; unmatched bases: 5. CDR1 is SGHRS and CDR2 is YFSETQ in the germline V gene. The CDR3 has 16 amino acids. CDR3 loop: CASSSRAGGGTDTQYF. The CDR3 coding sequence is TGCGCCAGCAGCTCCCGAGCGGGAGGGGGCACAGATACGCAGTATTTT.

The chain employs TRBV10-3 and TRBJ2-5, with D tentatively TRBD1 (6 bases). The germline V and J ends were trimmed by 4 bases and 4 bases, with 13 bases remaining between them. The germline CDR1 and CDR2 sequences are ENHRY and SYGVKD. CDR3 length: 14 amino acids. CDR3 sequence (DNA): TGTGCCATCAGTGTAGGTGGACAGAGAGAGACCCAGTACTTC. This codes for CAISVGGQRETQYF.

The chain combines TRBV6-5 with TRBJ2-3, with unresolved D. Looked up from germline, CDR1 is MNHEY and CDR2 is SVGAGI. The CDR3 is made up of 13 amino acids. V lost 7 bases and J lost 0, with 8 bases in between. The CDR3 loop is CASTTVSTDTQYF. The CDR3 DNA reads TGTGCCAGCACCACGGTCAGCACAGATACGCAGTATTTT.

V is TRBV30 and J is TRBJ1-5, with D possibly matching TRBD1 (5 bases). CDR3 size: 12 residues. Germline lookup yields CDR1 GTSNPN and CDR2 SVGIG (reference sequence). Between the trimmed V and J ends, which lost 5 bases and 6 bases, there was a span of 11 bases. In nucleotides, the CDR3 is TGTGCCTGGTCTGGGGGGGGTCAGCCCCAGCATTTT. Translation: CAWSGGGQPQHF.

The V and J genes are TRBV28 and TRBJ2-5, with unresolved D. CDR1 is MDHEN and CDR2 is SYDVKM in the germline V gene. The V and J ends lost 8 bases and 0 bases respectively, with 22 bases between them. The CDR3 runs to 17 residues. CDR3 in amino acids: CASREVFDGKYQETQYF. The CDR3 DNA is TGTGCCAGCCGCGAGGTGTTCGACGGAAAATACCAAGAGACCCAGTACTTC.

This CDR3 is CASSESGGGYQPQHF. In DNA, the CDR3 is TGTGCCAGCAGTGAAAGCGGCGGAGGTTATCAGCCCCAGCATTTT. The genes are TRBV6-1 and TRBJ1-5; D unclear. Germline V gene sequence: CDR1 MNHNS, CDR2 SASEGT. V lost 2 bases and J lost 5, with 13 bases in between. This CDR3 comprises 15 residues.

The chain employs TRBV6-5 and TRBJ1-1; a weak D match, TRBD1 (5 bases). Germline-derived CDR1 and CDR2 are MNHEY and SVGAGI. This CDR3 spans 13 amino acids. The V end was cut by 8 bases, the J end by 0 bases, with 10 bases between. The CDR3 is CASLQVMNTEAFF. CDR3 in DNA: TGTGCCAGCTTACAGGTCATGAACACTGAAGCTTTCTTT.

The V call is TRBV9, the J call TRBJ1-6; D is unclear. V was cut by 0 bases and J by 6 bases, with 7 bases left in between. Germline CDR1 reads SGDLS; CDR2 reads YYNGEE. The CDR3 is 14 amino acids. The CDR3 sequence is CASSVGPINSPLHF. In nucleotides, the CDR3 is TGTGCCAGCAGCGTAGGCCCTATTAATTCACCCCTCCACTTT.

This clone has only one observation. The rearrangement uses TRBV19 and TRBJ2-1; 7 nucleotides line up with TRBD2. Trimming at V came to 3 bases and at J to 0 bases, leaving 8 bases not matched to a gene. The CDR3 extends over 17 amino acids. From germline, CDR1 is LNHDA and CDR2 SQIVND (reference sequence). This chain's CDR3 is CASSIRLAASSYNEQFF. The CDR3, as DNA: TGTGCCAGTAGTATCCGGCTAGCGGCTAGCTCCTACAATGAGCAGTTCTTC.

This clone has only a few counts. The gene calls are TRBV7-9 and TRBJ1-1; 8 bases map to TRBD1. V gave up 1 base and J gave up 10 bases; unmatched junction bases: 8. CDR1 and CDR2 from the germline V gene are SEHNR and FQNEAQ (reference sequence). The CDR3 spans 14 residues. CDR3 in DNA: TGTGCCAGCAGCTTAGGCCAGGGGGCAAGTGGAGCTTTCTTT. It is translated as CASSLGQGASGAFF.

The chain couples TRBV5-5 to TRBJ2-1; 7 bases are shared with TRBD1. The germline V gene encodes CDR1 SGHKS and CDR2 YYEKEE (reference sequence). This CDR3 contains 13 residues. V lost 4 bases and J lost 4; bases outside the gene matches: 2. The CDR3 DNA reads TGTGCCAGCAGCCCGACAGGGTACAATGAGCAGTTCTTC. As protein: CASSPTGYNEQFF.

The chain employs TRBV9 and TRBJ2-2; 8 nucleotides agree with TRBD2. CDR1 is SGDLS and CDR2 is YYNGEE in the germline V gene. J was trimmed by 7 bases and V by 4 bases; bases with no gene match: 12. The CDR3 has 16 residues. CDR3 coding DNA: TGTGCCAGCAGCCCCGGGACTAGTCCCGAGGGCGGGGAGCTGTTTTTT. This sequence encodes CASSPGTSPEGGELFF.

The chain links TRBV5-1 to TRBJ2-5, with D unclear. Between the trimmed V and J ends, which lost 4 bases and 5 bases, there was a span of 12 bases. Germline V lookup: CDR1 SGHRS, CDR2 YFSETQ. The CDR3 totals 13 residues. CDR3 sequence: CASSSTIAETQYF. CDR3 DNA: TGCGCCAGCAGCAGTACCATTGCGGAGACCCAGTACTTC.

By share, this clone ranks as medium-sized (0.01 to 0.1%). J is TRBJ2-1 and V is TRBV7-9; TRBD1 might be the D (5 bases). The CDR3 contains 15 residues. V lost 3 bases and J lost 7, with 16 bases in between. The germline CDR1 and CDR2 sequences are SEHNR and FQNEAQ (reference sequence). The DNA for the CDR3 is TGTGCCAGCAGCTTCCCAGGGAATGGTTTAAATGAGCAGTTCTTC. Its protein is CASSFPGNGLNEQFF.

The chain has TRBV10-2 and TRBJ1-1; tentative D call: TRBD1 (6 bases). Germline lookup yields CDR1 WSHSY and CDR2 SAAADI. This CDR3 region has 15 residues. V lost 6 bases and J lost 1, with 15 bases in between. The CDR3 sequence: CASRTPGQGNTEAFF. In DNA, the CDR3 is TGCGCCAGCAGGACGCCGGGACAAGGGAACACTGAAGCTTTCTTT.

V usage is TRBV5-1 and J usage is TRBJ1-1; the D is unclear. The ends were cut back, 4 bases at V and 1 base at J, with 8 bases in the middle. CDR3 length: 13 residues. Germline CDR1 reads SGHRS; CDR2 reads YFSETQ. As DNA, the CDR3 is TGCGCCAGCAGCACCCGACAGAACACTGAAGCTTTCTTT. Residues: CASSTRQNTEAFF.